Listed below are T cell receptor beta chains from one sample, sequenced in a study of OX40 agonist ivuxolimab in advanced cancers. Measured with immunoSEQ multiplex PCR; TCRdb has only the in-frame clones, and not every one. The sample contains over 50,000 clones, approximately 83% of which appear only once. This specimen was CD4+ or CD8+ T cells sorted from blood, taken in a trial of the OX40 agonist ivuxolimab. Source of these receptors: an adult with an advanced solid tumor such as melanoma, head and neck, liver or kidney cancer. The CDR3 runs from the conserved cysteine through the conserved F or W. Fields, in order: V gene, clone size, J gene, D gene, CDR3 DNA, CDR3 protein. D genes are given only for firm matches. Clone size is given for some rows only: seen once, a few or many times, or a class if the clone is expanded.

>TRBV19|NA|TRBJ1-5|NA
TGTGCCAGTAGTACAGGGTCCCATCAGCCCCAGCATTTT
CASSTGSHQPQHF
>TRBV27|NA|TRBJ2-5|TRBD2
TGTGCCAGCGGGGGGCCGGGACTAGCGGGTTGGGAGACCCAGTACTTC
CASGGPGLAGWETQYF
>TRBV2|NA|TRBJ2-5|TRBD1
TGTGCCATCCTTACCCGGGACAGCCAAGAGACCCAGTACTTC
CAILTRDSQETQYF
>TRBV19|NA|TRBJ1-6|TRBD1
TGTGCCAGTAGTAGGGCCGGACAGGGGACAGGATCACCCCTCCACTTT
CASSRAGQGTGSPLHF
>TRBV29-1|once|TRBJ2-1|TRBD2
TGCAGCGTCGCACTAGCGGGGGGTTACAATGAGCAGTTCTTC
CSVALAGGYNEQFF
>TRBV2|NA|TRBJ2-3|NA
TGTGCCAGCACCAACCTTCGCGGTGGGGGCACAGATACGCAGTATTTT
CASTNLRGGGTDTQYF
>TRBV5-6|NA|TRBJ2-2|NA
TGTGCCAGCAGCTTGGGACAGGGAGGCACCGGGGAGCTGTTTTTT
CASSLGQGGTGELFF
>TRBV19|NA|TRBJ1-5|TRBD1
TGTGCCAGTAGTATTTGGACAGGGGATCAGCCCCAGCATTTT
CASSIWTGDQPQHF
>TRBV19|NA|TRBJ1-1|TRBD1
TGTGCCAGTAGTCGAGATACGACAGGGGGCTACACTGAAGCTTTCTTT
CASSRDTTGGYTEAFF
>TRBV4-2|NA|TRBJ1-1|NA
TGTGCCAGCAGCCAACTCCACACTGAAGCTTTCTTT
CASSQLHTEAFF
>TRBV9|once|TRBJ2-1|NA
TGTGCCAGCAACCGCCGGGGACCCCAAGAACCTTCCGAGCAGTTCTTC
CASNRRGPQEPSEQFF
>TRBV7-6|few|TRBJ2-7|TRBD2
TGTGCCAGCAGCCCGGGACTAGCCGCCGAGCAGTACTTC
CASSPGLAAEQYF
>TRBV7-8|NA|TRBJ2-3|NA
TGTGCCAGCAGCCAAGGGTTGGAGTTTAACACAGATACGCAGTATTTT
CASSQGLEFNTDTQYF
>TRBV7-3|NA|TRBJ2-6|NA
TGTGCCAGCAGCTCACCGGGACAAGGAGTCTCTGGGGCCAACGTCCTGACTTTC
CASSSPGQGVSGANVLTF
>TRBV7-8|NA|TRBJ1-3|TRBD1
TGTGCCAGCAGCTTAGTCCCCCAGGGGGCTGGAAACACCATATATTTT
CASSLVPQGAGNTIYF
>TRBV4-1|few|TRBJ2-7|NA
TGCGCCAGCAGCCCAGTTTCGTTTTGGGACGTTTCCTCCTACGAGCAGTACTTC
CASSPVSFWDVSSYEQYF
>TRBV29-1|NA|TRBJ2-1|NA
TGCAGCGAAACCCCTCGGGGGATAGATTACAATGAGCAGTTCTTC
CSETPRGIDYNEQFF
>TRBV6-6|NA|TRBJ1-6|TRBD1
TGTGCCAGCAGTTACTCCGGGACAGGGAATTCACCCCTCCACTTT
CASSYSGTGNSPLHF
>TRBV2|NA|TRBJ2-5|NA
TGTGCCAGCAATGAGGGGAGCGAGACCCAGTACTTC
CASNEGSETQYF
>TRBV28|once|TRBJ1-5|NA
TGTGCCAGCTATAGTTTAATCAATCAGCCCCAGCATTTT
CASYSLINQPQHF
>TRBV4-2|NA|TRBJ2-6|NA
TGTGCCAGCAGCCCATCAACAGGGCCTGGGGCCAACGTCCTGACTTTC
CASSPSTGPGANVLTF
>TRBV6-1|NA|TRBJ1-1|NA
TGTGCCAGCAGTTCCGTCCTGAACACTGAAGCTTTCTTT
CASSSVLNTEAFF
>TRBV19|NA|TRBJ2-5|NA
TGTGCCAGTAGTCGGACGGGGTACGTCGGGGAGACCCAGTACTTC
CASSRTGYVGETQYF
>TRBV14|NA|TRBJ1-4|NA
TGTGCCAGCAGCCAAGGGGGACACTCCGCAACTAATGAAAAACTGTTTTTT
CASSQGGHSATNEKLFF
>TRBV7-2|NA|TRBJ1-5|NA
TGTGCCAGCAGCTTAGAGGGGTTCCAGCCCCAGCATTTT
CASSLEGFQPQHF
>TRBV5-1|NA|TRBJ2-5|NA
TGCGCCAGCAGCCTAGGACCTTCCCAAGAGACCCAGTACTTC
CASSLGPSQETQYF
>TRBV10-3|NA|TRBJ1-6|NA
TGTGCCATCACCCGGGGTTTTAATTCACCCCTCCACTTT
CAITRGFNSPLHF